This T cell receptor (beta chain) derives from a study of metastatic and nonmetastatic thyroid tumors. Points from the study as a whole: According to reports, the diversity of TCR beta was significantly higher in malignant thyroid tumors than in benign nodules, and this held in both blood and tumor samples.

Trimming removed 8 bases at V and 6 bases at J, with 10 bases between. Germline CDR1 is KGHDR and CDR2 is SFDVKD. The CDR3 runs 12 residues. With MiXCR, TCRdb reprocessed the PCR reads. The sample lists approximately 13,000 clones, about a quarter seen once, with 12% in the top ten. In its sample, this clone was seen many times. Its antigen remains unknown. Patients had received no treatment of any kind before thyroid surgery. The sample comprised adjacent normal tissue. The TCR sequence derives from a female donor with papillary thyroid cancer or a benign thyroid nodule (not recorded which). Some clones in this sample may be carry-over from other donors' samples. The gene calls are TRBV24-1 and TRBJ1-5; D not resolved. The CDR3 nucleotides are TGTGCCACCAAGGCGGAGGGTCAGCCCCAGCATTTT. Protein product: CATKAEGQPQHF.